This is a list of T cell receptor beta chains from one sample in a study of blood T cells in healthy people across ages. TCRdb used MiXCR to reprocess the 5' RACE reads, holding one entry per CDR3 protein. The repertoire consists of some 1.5 million distinct CDR3 sequences, with roughly two fifths occurring once and the leading ten covering approximately 4%. The sample taken for sequencing was blood. The receptors derive from a woman between 18 and 29 years old in good health. CDR3s include the opening cysteine and the closing phenylalanine or tryptophan. Fields, in order: clone size, V gene, D gene, J gene, CDR3 protein, CDR3 DNA. D genes are given only for firm matches. Clone sizes are given selectively: once, few, many, or a class where the clone is expanded.

clone_size: NA; v_call: TRBV4-2; d_call: TRBD1; j_call: TRBJ2-7; cdr3_aa: CAGSQGPGTGDDEQYF; cdr3_nt: TGTGCCGGCAGCCAAGGGCCCGGGACAGGGGACGACGAGCAGTACTTC
clone_size: once; v_call: TRBV2; d_call: NA; j_call: TRBJ2-7; cdr3_aa: CASSEGSDSSYEQYF; cdr3_nt: TGTGCCAGCAGTGAAGGGTCAGATTCATCCTACGAGCAGTACTTC
clone_size: NA; v_call: TRBV20-1; d_call: TRBD2; j_call: TRBJ2-1; cdr3_aa: CSASGAGVRYEQFF; cdr3_nt: TGCAGTGCTAGTGGCGCGGGAGTTAGATATGAGCAGTTCTTC
clone_size: NA; v_call: TRBV7-2; d_call: TRBD1; j_call: TRBJ1-4; cdr3_aa: CASSPDRENEKLFF; cdr3_nt: TGTGCCAGCAGCCCCGACAGGGAAAACGAAAAACTGTTTTTT
clone_size: NA; v_call: TRBV5-1; d_call: NA; j_call: TRBJ2-7; cdr3_aa: CASSFTDRKGEQYF; cdr3_nt: TGCGCCAGCAGCTTTACCGACAGGAAGGGAGAGCAGTACTTC
clone_size: once; v_call: TRBV2; d_call: NA; j_call: TRBJ2-6; cdr3_aa: CASSESVSGANVLTF; cdr3_nt: TGTGCCAGCAGTGAATCGGTCTCTGGGGCCAACGTCCTGACTTTC
clone_size: few; v_call: TRBV4-3; d_call: NA; j_call: TRBJ2-7; cdr3_aa: CASSQGLEAYEQYF; cdr3_nt: TGCGCCAGCAGCCAAGGGCTGGAGGCCTACGAGCAGTACTTC
clone_size: NA; v_call: TRBV6-1; d_call: NA; j_call: TRBJ2-7; cdr3_aa: CASSERPQGYEQYF; cdr3_nt: TGTGCCAGCAGTGAAAGGCCCCAGGGTTACGAGCAGTACTTC
clone_size: NA; v_call: TRBV4-3; d_call: NA; j_call: TRBJ2-3; cdr3_aa: CDSSQEPSLRTDTQYF; cdr3_nt: TGCGACAGCAGCCAAGAACCCTCACTACGCACAGATACGCAGTATTTT
clone_size: few; v_call: TRBV18; d_call: TRBD1; j_call: TRBJ2-3; cdr3_aa: CASSRDRVGDTQYF; cdr3_nt: TGTGCCAGCTCAAGGGACAGGGTCGGAGATACGCAGTATTTT
clone_size: NA; v_call: TRBV7-2; d_call: NA; j_call: TRBJ1-3; cdr3_aa: CASTVSIGNTIYF; cdr3_nt: TGTGCCAGCACCGTTTCAATCGGAAACACCATATATTTT
clone_size: NA; v_call: TRBV6-5; d_call: NA; j_call: TRBJ2-1; cdr3_aa: CASSYPGLPNEQFF; cdr3_nt: TGTGCCAGCAGTTATCCAGGGCTGCCCAATGAGCAGTTCTTC
clone_size: NA; v_call: TRBV7-9; d_call: NA; j_call: TRBJ1-4; cdr3_aa: CASSSESGAIYGKLFF; cdr3_nt: TGTGCCAGCAGCAGTGAATCGGGGGCTATATACGGAAAACTGTTTTTT
clone_size: NA; v_call: TRBV6-2/TRBV6-3; d_call: NA; j_call: TRBJ2-7; cdr3_aa: CASSLPDLREEQYF; cdr3_nt: TGTGCCAGCAGTCTCCCCGATCTCCGGGAAGAGCAGTACTTC
clone_size: NA; v_call: TRBV29-1; d_call: NA; j_call: TRBJ1-2; cdr3_aa: CSATTGRDGYTF; cdr3_nt: TGCAGCGCAACAACGGGGAGGGATGGCTACACCTTC
clone_size: NA; v_call: TRBV7-9; d_call: TRBD2; j_call: TRBJ2-5; cdr3_aa: CASSSPGVAGGGETQYF; cdr3_nt: TGTGCCAGCAGCTCGCCCGGTGTAGCGGGAGGAGGAGAGACCCAGTACTTC
clone_size: few; v_call: TRBV7-2; d_call: NA; j_call: TRBJ2-1; cdr3_aa: CASSPAPSSYNEQFF; cdr3_nt: TGTGCCAGCAGCCCCGCCCCTAGCTCCTACAATGAGCAGTTCTTC
clone_size: many; v_call: TRBV20-1; d_call: NA; j_call: TRBJ2-5; cdr3_aa: CSARGGQVETQYF; cdr3_nt: TGCAGTGCCAGGGGGGGGCAGGTAGAGACCCAGTACTTC
clone_size: NA; v_call: TRBV6-5; d_call: NA; j_call: TRBJ2-1; cdr3_aa: CASSYSLSSYNEQFF; cdr3_nt: TGTGCCAGCAGTTACAGCCTGAGCTCCTACAATGAGCAGTTCTTC
clone_size: few; v_call: TRBV4-3; d_call: NA; j_call: TRBJ2-1; cdr3_aa: CASSHGPGLSYNEQFF; cdr3_nt: TGCGCCAGCAGCCACGGACCGGGACTTTCCTACAATGAGCAGTTCTTC
clone_size: NA; v_call: TRBV7-2; d_call: NA; j_call: TRBJ2-5; cdr3_aa: CASSFNGRETQYF; cdr3_nt: TGTGCCAGCAGCTTTAACGGTCGGGAGACCCAGTACTTC
clone_size: NA; v_call: TRBV6-1; d_call: NA; j_call: TRBJ2-1; cdr3_aa: CASSEGTNRGEQFF; cdr3_nt: TGTGCCAGCAGTGAAGGGACCAATCGGGGGGAGCAGTTCTTC
clone_size: NA; v_call: TRBV13; d_call: NA; j_call: TRBJ1-2; cdr3_aa: CASSLALAGGADGYTF; cdr3_nt: TGTGCCAGCAGCTTAGCCCTGGCGGGGGGCGCGGATGGCTACACCTTC
clone_size: many; v_call: TRBV7-2; d_call: NA; j_call: TRBJ2-7; cdr3_aa: CASTLDSYEQYF; cdr3_nt: TGTGCCAGCACCCTTGACAGCTACGAGCAGTACTTC
clone_size: few; v_call: TRBV20-1; d_call: NA; j_call: TRBJ2-4; cdr3_aa: CSAAHLSPNIQYF; cdr3_nt: TGCAGTGCTGCCCATCTTTCCCCAAACATTCAGTACTTC
clone_size: few; v_call: TRBV14; d_call: NA; j_call: TRBJ1-5; cdr3_aa: CASSQSGSGQPQHF; cdr3_nt: TGTGCCAGCAGCCAATCCGGGTCGGGTCAGCCCCAGCATTTT
clone_size: few; v_call: TRBV4-3; d_call: NA; j_call: TRBJ2-7; cdr3_aa: CASSQVYGVRGSYEQYF; cdr3_nt: TGCGCCAGCAGCCAAGTTTACGGAGTCAGAGGGTCCTACGAGCAGTACTTC
clone_size: few; v_call: TRBV29-1; d_call: TRBD1; j_call: TRBJ2-3; cdr3_aa: CSVEGQGGGTDTQYF; cdr3_nt: TGCAGCGTTGAGGGACAGGGTGGTGGCACAGATACGCAGTATTTT
clone_size: once; v_call: TRBV7-2; d_call: NA; j_call: TRBJ2-5; cdr3_aa: CASSLAGQSGTQYF; cdr3_nt: TGTGCCAGCAGCTTAGCGGGTCAGTCCGGGACCCAGTACTTC
clone_size: NA; v_call: TRBV9; d_call: NA; j_call: TRBJ2-1; cdr3_aa: CASSGETDNEQFF; cdr3_nt: TGTGCCAGCAGCGGAGAGACAGACAATGAGCAGTTCTTC
clone_size: NA; v_call: TRBV6-2/TRBV6-3; d_call: NA; j_call: TRBJ2-7; cdr3_aa: CASRQPIHEQYF; cdr3_nt: TGTGCCAGCAGACAGCCGATCCACGAGCAGTACTTC
clone_size: NA; v_call: TRBV20-1; d_call: TRBD1; j_call: TRBJ1-2; cdr3_aa: CSARDTGGAGGYTF; cdr3_nt: TGCAGTGCTAGAGATACAGGGGGCGCAGGGGGCTACACCTTC
clone_size: few; v_call: TRBV20-1; d_call: NA; j_call: TRBJ2-1; cdr3_aa: CSAGRLLYNEQFF; cdr3_nt: TGCAGTGCGGGGCGGCTACTCTACAATGAGCAGTTCTTC
clone_size: NA; v_call: TRBV20-1; d_call: NA; j_call: TRBJ1-2; cdr3_aa: CSARDRTSYGYTF; cdr3_nt: TGCAGTGCCCGTGACAGGACTAGCTATGGCTACACCTTC
clone_size: few; v_call: TRBV28; d_call: TRBD2; j_call: TRBJ2-7; cdr3_aa: CASRETSGGAYEQYF; cdr3_nt: TGTGCCAGCAGGGAGACTAGCGGGGGAGCCTACGAGCAGTACTTC
clone_size: few; v_call: TRBV20-1; d_call: TRBD2; j_call: TRBJ2-3; cdr3_aa: CSARAASGRTDTQYF; cdr3_nt: TGCAGTGCTAGAGCGGCTAGCGGCCGCACAGATACGCAGTATTTT
clone_size: few; v_call: TRBV4-3; d_call: TRBD1; j_call: TRBJ1-4; cdr3_aa: CASSQGLGTGKEKLFF; cdr3_nt: TGCGCCAGCAGCCAAGGATTAGGGACAGGGAAAGAAAAACTGTTTTTT
clone_size: many; v_call: TRBV20-1; d_call: NA; j_call: TRBJ2-7; cdr3_aa: CSARTPYEQYF; cdr3_nt: TGCAGTGCCCGAACCCCCTACGAGCAGTACTTC
clone_size: few; v_call: TRBV4-1; d_call: NA; j_call: TRBJ2-5; cdr3_aa: CASSQDYSFPQYF; cdr3_nt: TGCGCCAGCAGCCAAGATTATTCGTTCCCCCAGTACTTC
clone_size: NA; v_call: TRBV27; d_call: NA; j_call: TRBJ2-3; cdr3_aa: CASSFQSGDTQYF; cdr3_nt: TGTGCCAGCAGTTTTCAAAGCGGCGATACGCAGTATTTT